The 21 T cell receptor beta chains reported below all come from one sample, sequenced in a study of CD8+ T cells in alopecia areata. After isolation, RNA underwent reverse transcription to generate cDNA as the sequencing template. Repertoires were generated with immunoSEQ multiplex PCR, while TCRdb's copy carries only in-frame clones and drops some. The data contain over 150,000 clones, about 56% of them singletons. Sequencing was done on a sample of CD8+ T cells sorted from blood. The receptors here all came from a human donor in good health.

The V gene is TRBV23-1, the J gene TRBJ2-7; D not certain. TRBV23-1 is an ORF for which the function is uncertain. The germline V and J ends were trimmed by 3 bases and 2 bases, with 14 bases remaining between them. The CDR3 runs to 15 residues. The CDR3 reads CASSQLSRLTYEQYF. CDR3 DNA sequence: TGCGCCAGCAGTCAGTTATCTCGCCTAACCTACGAGCAGTACTTC.

The J gene is TRBJ1-1, the V gene TRBV4-1; 10 nucleotides agree with TRBD1. CDR1 is MGHRA and CDR2 is YSYEKL in the germline V gene. The CDR3 spans 14 residues. Trimming cost V 2 bases and J 8 bases; bases outside gene matches: 5. The CDR3 sequence: CASSQRQGAIEAFF. DNA of the CDR3: TGCGCCAGCAGCCAAAGACAGGGGGCGATCGAAGCTTTCTTT.

J is TRBJ1-2 and V is TRBV27; D might be TRBD1 (5 bases). There are 13 residues in the CDR3. From germline, CDR1 is MNHEY and CDR2 SMNVEV (reference sequence). Deletions cut 6 bases from V and 3 bases from J, with 11 bases between. The CDR3 reads CASSQGGHYGYTF. In nucleotides, the CDR3 is TGTGCCAGCAGCCAGGGAGGACACTATGGCTACACCTTC.

This chain joins TRBV7-8 and TRBJ2-5, with a possible D match to TRBD1 (5 bases). Matching the DNA end better, TRBJ2-7 makes the J call doubtful. The CDR3 is 14 amino acids. Germline V gene lookup returns CDR1 SGHVS and CDR2 FQNEAQ. CDR3 coding DNA: TGTGCCAGCAGCTTAGACTCAGGGTTGGACGAGCAGTACTTC. Encoded protein: CASSLDSGLDEQYF.

The chain couples TRBV29-1 to TRBJ1-1; tentative D call: TRBD1 (6 bases). The V gene's germline CDR1 is SQVTM and CDR2 ANQGSEA. Trimming stripped 7 bases from V and 1 base from J, with 13 bases between. The CDR3 loop spans 13 amino acids. The CDR3 sequence: CSDWRGGNTEAFF. CDR3 DNA: TGCAGCGATTGGAGGGGGGGGAACACTGAAGCTTTCTTT.

The chain has TRBV29-1 and TRBJ1-2, with 7 bases that match TRBD1. Germline loops: CDR1 SQVTM, CDR2 ANQGSEA. The length of the CDR3 is 13 residues. The J segment lost 6 bases and the V segment lost 7 bases, leaving 11 bases of the junction unmatched. The CDR3 region is CSDSTYRGHGYTF. Here the CDR3 DNA reads TGCAGCGACTCGACCTACAGGGGACATGGCTACACCTTC.

The rearrangement uses TRBV7-9 and TRBJ2-7; D unresolved. Germline lookup yields CDR1 SEHNR and CDR2 FQNEAQ (reference sequence). Trimming took 1 base from V and 5 from J, leaving 9 bases between them. The CDR3 loop spans 13 amino acids. This chain's CDR3 is CASSLGPINEQYF. CDR3 DNA sequence: TGTGCCAGCAGCTTAGGACCGATCAACGAGCAGTACTTC.

V is TRBV9 and J is TRBJ1-1; D gene ambiguous. The CDR3 is 13 residues long. Looked up from germline, CDR1 is SGDLS and CDR2 is YYNGEE. V lost 3 bases and J lost 0, with 6 bases in between. The chain's CDR3 is CASSGGMNTEAFF. CDR3 coding DNA: TGTGCCAGCAGCGGAGGGATGAACACTGAAGCTTTCTTT.

The chain carries TRBV29-1 and TRBJ2-5; 9 nucleotides agree with TRBD1. Unmatched junction bases numbered 5, after V lost 7 bases and J lost 2 bases. The CDR3 spans 13 residues. Germline CDR1 SQVTM, CDR2 ANQGSEA. The CDR3 loop reads CSADRGGQETQYF. The CDR3 bases are TGCAGCGCGGACAGGGGTGGACAAGAGACCCAGTACTTC.

The table lists this clone with a few counts. The V and J genes are TRBV13 and TRBJ1-6; D gene uncertain. The CDR3 sequence is 12 residues long. Germline CDR1 PRHDT, CDR2 FYEKMQ (reference sequence). V lost 2 bases and J 13 bases, leaving 9 bases between the germline ends. The DNA for the CDR3 is TGTGCCAGCAGCTTAAGTGTATCGCCCCTCCACTTT. Translation: CASSLSVSPLHF.

The chain joins TRBV13 to TRBJ2-3; 7 nucleotides line up with TRBD2. CDR3 length equals 18 residues. With V trimmed by 1 base and J by 3 bases, 13 bases remained unmatched. CDR1 and CDR2 from the germline V gene are PRHDT and FYEKMQ (reference sequence). In DNA, the CDR3 is TGTGCCAGCAGCTTAGAGGCGACTAGCAATCAAGCTACAGATACGCAGTATTTT. Residues: CASSLEATSNQATDTQYF. The complete variable domain, with remaining parts taken from reference TRBV13 and TRBJ2-3, reads AAGVIQSPRHLIKEKRETATLKCYPIPRHDTVYWYQQGPGQDPQFLISFYEKMQSDKGSIPDRFSAQQFSDYHSELNMSSLELGDSALYFCASSLEATSNQATDTQYFGPGTRLTVL.

Concerning this clone: Other DNA sequences in the sample encode the same CDR3. The chain employs TRBV29-1 and TRBJ2-7; D uncertain. The CDR3 is 12 residues long. V lost 4 bases and J 1 base, leaving 8 bases between the germline ends. In germline, CDR1 is SQVTM, CDR2 ANQGSEA. In DNA form, the CDR3 reads TGCAGCGTTGTGGGTAGTTCCTACGAGCAGTACTTC. Protein sequence: CSVVGSSYEQYF.

V is TRBV29-1 and J is TRBJ1-2; D gene ambiguous. CDR1 and CDR2 from the germline V gene are SQVTM and ANQGSEA. Trimming shortened V by 6 bases and J by 2 bases, and 13 bases separated the two germline ends. The CDR3 totals 13 residues. CDR3 in DNA: TGCAGCGTCCCCCCGACAACCAACTATGGCTACACCTTC. Amino acid sequence: CSVPPTTNYGYTF.

The V and J genes are TRBV14 and TRBJ2-1; 7 bases align to TRBD2. Trimming removed 5 bases from V and 8 bases from J; junction bases left unmatched: 6. The CDR3 is made up of 13 amino acids. CDR1 and CDR2 (germline): SGHDN, FVKESK. CDR3 in amino acids: CASSWTSPDEQFF. The CDR3, as DNA: TGTGCCAGCAGCTGGACTAGTCCGGATGAGCAGTTCTTC.

The chain combines TRBV5-1 with TRBJ2-1; 10 bases are a match to TRBD2. This CDR3 region has 15 residues. J gave up 8 bases and V 5 bases, and 10 bases lay outside the gene matches. Germline values: CDR1 SGHRS, CDR2 YFSETQ. The CDR3 nucleotides are TGCGCCAGCAGACGAGGGACTAGCGCTTGGGATGAGCAGTTCTTC. Encoded protein: CASRRGTSAWDEQFF.

The chain links TRBV27 to TRBJ1-1; TRBD1 aligns across 11 bases. The germline CDR1 and CDR2 sequences are MNHEY and SMNVEV (reference sequence). The CDR3 runs to 16 residues. J lost 5 bases, V lost 2 bases, and 7 bases had no gene match. This CDR3 is CASSLPGQGAKTEAFF. For the CDR3, the DNA is TGTGCCAGCAGTTTACCCGGACAGGGGGCGAAGACTGAAGCTTTCTTT.

The chain combines TRBV11-2 with TRBJ2-3; D is possibly TRBD2 (5 bases). CDR1 is SGHAT and CDR2 is FQNNGV in the germline V gene. This CDR3 spans 14 amino acids. The V and J ends lost 3 bases and 10 bases respectively, with 17 bases between them. The CDR3 nucleotides are TGTGCCAGCAGCTTCGCCCTCTCTAGCAGTTCGCAGTATTTT. It is translated as CASSFALSSSSQYF.

This clone was seen only a few times. V and J are TRBV5-4 and TRBJ2-7, with D uncertain. In germline, CDR1 is SGHNT, CDR2 YYREEE (reference sequence). Trimming took off 1 base at V and 5 bases at J, with 4 bases between the two ends. This CDR3 spans 11 amino acids. The DNA for the CDR3 is TGTGCCAGCAGCTTGTCCAACGAGCAGTACTTC. As protein: CASSLSNEQYF.

The rearrangement uses TRBV15 and TRBJ2-3; D uncertain. The CDR3 has 13 amino acids. Trimming took off 1 base at V and 3 bases at J, with 5 bases between the two ends. CDR1 and CDR2 from the germline V gene are LNHNV and YYDKDF (reference sequence). CDR3 sequence (DNA): TGTGCCACCAGCAGAGCGACGACAGATACGCAGTATTTT. Translation: CATSRATTDTQYF.

This clone has just a few counts. The V gene is TRBV29-1, the J gene TRBJ1-2, with D possibly TRBD1 on 6 matching bases. The CDR3 is made up of 12 amino acids. Per the germline V gene, CDR1 is SQVTM and CDR2 is ANQGSEA. V lost 3 bases to trimming and J lost 7 bases, with 12 bases between them. CDR3 nucleotide sequence: TGCAGCGTTGATAGCAGGGGATTTGGCTACACCTTC. This codes for CSVDSRGFGYTF.

This CDR3 reads CASSQWTDSNQPQHF. The CDR3 coding sequence is TGCGCCAGCAGCCAGTGGACAGATAGCAATCAGCCCCAGCATTTT. The chain employs TRBV4-1 and TRBJ1-5, with D tentatively TRBD1 (6 bases). The CDR3 length is 15 residues. CDR1 and CDR2 from the germline V gene are MGHRA and YSYEKL. V gave up 3 bases and J gave up 0 bases, with 9 bases separating them.